One sample yielded the 28 T cell receptor beta chains listed below, sequenced in a study of tumor-infiltrating lymphocytes in primary liver carcinoma. TCR beta cDNA was prepared out of roughly 0.45 ug total RNA by means of a constant-region primer. Modified slightly, ARM-PCR produced TCR beta libraries over three nested multiplex PCR rounds. Running nine to ten cycles apiece, the first two PCR rounds relied on TRBV1-TRBV30 forward primers together with a C-beta reverse primer. A single record per CDR3 protein comes from TCRdb applying MiXCR to the multiplex PCR reads. The repertoire holds about 350,000 distinct CDR3 sequences, with almost 65% as singletons. Germline DNA was extracted alongside blood RNA, which was obtained from unsorted whole blood. The material sequenced was peripheral blood. The receptors shown here come from a middle-aged man with primary liver carcinoma and hepatitis B virus infection.

This clonotype was observed many times. The chain carries TRBV10-3 and TRBJ1-5, with a possible D match to TRBD1 (5 bases). V lost 5 bases and J 7 bases, leaving 9 bases between the germline ends. Germline V gives CDR1 ENHRY, CDR2 SYGVKD. The CDR3 covers 12 residues. The CDR3 spells CAISMGDQPQHF. The DNA for the CDR3 is TGTGCCATCAGTATGGGGGACCAGCCCCAGCATTTT.

The CDR3 region is CANILGEYEQYF. DNA for the CDR3: TGTGCCAACATCTTAGGCGAGTACGAGCAGTACTTC. The chain is built from TRBV11-2 and TRBJ2-7; D not certain. Germline-derived CDR1 and CDR2 are SGHAT and FQNNGV. V was cut by 10 bases and J by 4 bases, with 14 bases left in between. CDR3 length: 12 amino acids.

This clonotype came up a few times. This sequence joins TRBV5-1 and TRBJ2-3; no clear D gene. The V and J ends lost 0 bases and 1 base respectively, with 6 bases between them. Per germline, CDR1 SGHRS and CDR2 YFSETQ. The CDR3 spans 14 residues. The CDR3 loop is CASSLALGTDTQYF. In nucleotides, the CDR3 is TGCGCCAGCAGCTTGGCACTGGGCACAGATACGCAGTATTTT.

This clonotype appeared a few times. The rearrangement uses TRBV6-6 and TRBJ2-1; D tentatively fits TRBD1 or TRBD2 (5 bases each). The V gene lost 0 bases and the J gene lost 8 bases, with 8 bases spanning the gap. This CDR3 region has 13 residues. Germline V lookup: CDR1 MNHNY, CDR2 SVGAGI (reference sequence). The CDR3 protein is CASSYSPGHEQFF. The CDR3 coding sequence is TGTGCCAGCAGTTACTCCCCGGGGCATGAGCAGTTCTTC.

This clonotype was recorded a few times. This chain links TRBV5-1 with TRBJ2-5; no reliable D call. The V and J ends lost 0 bases and 2 bases respectively, with 11 bases between them. The CDR3 covers 15 residues. Germline CDR1 is SGHRS and CDR2 is YFSETQ. The CDR3 sequence is CASSLVDPRQETQYF. CDR3 DNA: TGCGCCAGCAGCTTGGTGGACCCACGACAAGAGACCCAGTACTTC.

Of note for this clonotype: Compared with germline, one end of the junction differs, possibly owing to a read error. The chain combines TRBV6-2 or TRBV6-3 with TRBJ2-1; weak D call: TRBD2 (5 bases). CDR1 is MNHEY and CDR2 is SVGEGT in the germline V gene. CDR3 size: 17 residues. This CDR3 is CASSYSVLRAGRDGQFF. CDR3 nucleotides: TGTGCCAGTAGTTACTCAGTCTTGCGGGCCGGCCGGGATGGGCAGTTCTTC.

This clonotype was seen at least ten times. The J gene is TRBJ2-1, the V gene TRBV4-1; the D gene is possibly TRBD1 (6 bases). V lost 1 base to trimming and J lost 6 bases, with 13 bases between them. CDR3 length: 15 amino acids. From germline, CDR1 is MGHRA and CDR2 YSYEKL. The DNA of the CDR3 is TGCGCCAGCAGCCAAGGCAAGGGGGTGAGCAATGAGCAGTTCTTC. Translated, it gives CASSQGKGVSNEQFF.

This clonotype was recorded at least ten times. The V gene is TRBV10-3, the J gene TRBJ2-1, with a tentative D call TRBD2 (7 bases). The CDR3 runs 12 residues. The germline CDR1 and CDR2 sequences are ENHRY and SYGVKD. Trimming took off 9 bases at V and 8 bases at J, with 14 bases between the two ends. CDR3 protein: CAMSGTRDEQFF. Here the CDR3 DNA reads TGTGCCATGAGCGGGACAAGAGATGAGCAGTTCTTC.

About this clonotype: Given a much more abundant clone one base away, this may be a read error. The rearrangement uses TRBV6-6 and TRBJ2-2; possible D gene TRBD1, 6 bases. The CDR3 totals 15 residues. Germline CDR1 reads MNHNY; CDR2 reads SVGAGI (reference sequence). This CDR3 is CASSYLGANTRELFF. In nucleotides, the CDR3 is TGTGCCAGCAGTTACCTGGGGGCGAACACCCGGGAGCTGTTTTTT.

The chain couples TRBV30 to TRBJ2-7; D possibly corresponds to TRBD1 (5 bases). CDR3 size: 16 residues. The germline CDR1 and CDR2 sequences are GTSNPN and SVGIG (reference sequence). V lost 4 bases, J lost 3 bases, and 22 bases lay in between. The CDR3, as DNA: TGTGCCTGGATATCGTATACGTCAGGGCGGATCTACGAGCAGTACTTC. Translated: CAWISYTSGRIYEQYF.

For this clonotype: Compared with germline, one end of the junction differs, possibly owing to a read error. V and J are TRBV6-1 and TRBJ2-1, with D possibly TRBD2 on 7 matching bases. Germline V gene data show CDR1 as MNHNS and CDR2 as SASEGT. This CDR3 has 15 residues. The CDR3 DNA follows: TGTACCAGCAGTGAAGGCAGGGGAGGGTACAATGAGCAGTTCTTC. This gives the protein CTSSEGRGGYNEQFF.

A word on this clonotype: A read error may be the cause here, since a much bigger clone is one base away. The J gene is TRBJ2-4, the V gene TRBV4-1; 12 bases line up with TRBD1. The germline gives CDR1 MGHRA, CDR2 YSYEKL. The CDR3 runs 20 residues. With V trimmed by 3 bases and J by 1 base, 13 bases remained unmatched. In nucleotides, the CDR3 is TGCGCCAGCAGCCATACGTCCGGGACAGGGGGCAGTAGGGCCAAAAACATTCAGTACTTC. Amino acids: CASSHTSGTGGSRAKNIQYF.

To note about this clonotype: A junction end diverges from the germline sequence, so it may reflect a read error. The CDR3 nucleotides are TGTGCCGGCAGTTTAGCGGGAGGGATAGCTGGGGAGCTGTTTTTT. Amino acids: CAGSLAGGIAGELFF. The V gene is TRBV11-2, the J gene TRBJ2-2, with 11 bases identical to TRBD2. CDR1 and CDR2 (germline): SGHAT, FQNNGV. The CDR3 has 15 residues.

The V and J genes are TRBV24-1 and TRBJ2-3; TRBD2 matches at 11 bases. With V trimmed by 3 bases and J by 0 bases, 1 base remained unmatched. Germline loops: CDR1 KGHDR, CDR2 SFDVKD. The CDR3 extends over 16 amino acids. The CDR3 DNA follows: TGTGCCACCAGTGATCGACTAGCGGGGAGCACAGATACGCAGTATTTT. Its translation is CATSDRLAGSTDTQYF.

Comment on this clonotype: This may stem from a read error, because a much larger clone lies one nucleotide away. The chain has TRBV6-5 and TRBJ2-1, with 7 positions matching TRBD2. The CDR3 is 15 residues long. V dropped 2 bases and J dropped 12; count of bases not matched to a gene: 13. The germline gives CDR1 MNHEY, CDR2 SVGAGI. The CDR3 loop is CASSYGWREQYVQFF. As DNA, the CDR3 is TGTGCCAGCAGTTACGGGTGGCGGGAGCAATATGTGCAGTTCTTC.

The sample holds many counts of this clonotype. The CDR3 region is CASSQQSGGQGLAKNIQYF. In DNA, the CDR3 is TGCGCCAGCAGCCAACAATCCGGCGGACAGGGTTTAGCCAAAAACATTCAGTACTTC. This chain links TRBV4-1 with TRBJ2-4, with TRBD1 identical over 8 bases. With 2 bases clipped from V and 0 bases from J, the junction kept 12 bases outside the gene matches. The CDR3 spans 19 residues. The germline V gene encodes CDR1 MGHRA and CDR2 YSYEKL.

This clonotype has a handful of counts. The V call is TRBV4-1, the J call TRBJ2-3; 7 nucleotides line up with TRBD2. The trim removed 0 bases at V and 2 bases at J, leaving 11 bases unmatched. CDR1 is MGHRA and CDR2 is YSYEKL in the germline V gene. The CDR3 has 18 amino acids. The CDR3 spells CASSQDRSLADTTDTQYF. As DNA, the CDR3 is TGCGCCAGCAGCCAAGACAGATCGCTAGCGGATACCACAGATACGCAGTATTTT.

As for this clonotype: The CDR3 does not end in the conserved phenylalanine or tryptophan, so this is likely a read error. The chain has TRBV11-1 and TRBJ2-7; D ambiguous. In germline, CDR1 is SGHAT, CDR2 FQDESV (reference sequence). CDR3 length: 14 amino acids. The V gene lost 8 bases and the J gene lost 0 bases, with 14 bases spanning the gap. The CDR3 here is CASGTRTSSYEQYL. Written as DNA, the CDR3 is TGTGCCAGCGGCACCAGGACCTCCTCCTACGAGCAGTACTTA.

This clonotype was detected only once. A much more abundant neighbour one base away suggests this may be a read error. This chain links TRBV5-4 with TRBJ2-1; 7 bases are shared with TRBD1. The CDR3 sequence is 17 residues long. From germline, CDR1 is SGHNT and CDR2 YYREEE (reference sequence). The CDR3 is CANSLARGQSSYNEQFF. DNA of the CDR3: TGTGCCAACAGCTTGGCCAGGGGACAGAGCTCCTACAATGAGCAGTTCTTC.

Worth noting for this clonotype: A much larger clone sits a single nucleotide away, making a read error possible. The chain employs TRBV10-3 and TRBJ2-7; 7 bases agree with TRBD1. Germline values: CDR1 ENHRY, CDR2 SYGVKD. CDR3 length: 15 residues. V dropped 5 bases and J dropped 2; count of bases not matched to a gene: 9. CDR3 sequence: CAISPIGGLAYEQYF. The CDR3 coding sequence is TGTGCCATCAGTCCTATAGGGGGCTTGGCCTACGAGCAGTACTTC.

Regarding this clonotype: One end of the junction does not line up with germline, which may come from a read error. The chain uses TRBV6-2 or TRBV6-3 and TRBJ2-3; the D is unclear. Germline CDR1 MNHEY, CDR2 SVGEGT. There are 12 residues in the CDR3. DNA of the CDR3: TGCGCCTCCGTAGACACCATAGATACGCAGTATTTT. Residues: CASVDTIDTQYF.

The genes are TRBV10-3 and TRBJ2-3; 7 bases match TRBD2. V gave up 6 bases and J gave up 2 bases; unmatched junction bases: 5. Per the germline V gene, CDR1 is ENHRY and CDR2 is SYGVKD. The CDR3 consists of 14 residues. CDR3 sequence reads: CAIRLAKVTDTQYF. The CDR3 nucleotides are TGTGCCATCAGACTAGCGAAGGTCACAGATACGCAGTATTTT.

For this clonotype: This could be a read error, since a much larger clone is one nucleotide away. V and J are TRBV6-5 and TRBJ2-2, with 7 positions matching TRBD1. Germline values: CDR1 MNHEY, CDR2 SVGAGI. This CDR3 has 15 amino acids. CDR3 sequence (DNA): TGTGCCAGCAGTTCTCCGACAGGGATGGCCGGGGATCTGTTTTTT. It is translated as CASSSPTGMAGDLFF.

In regard to this clonotype: One base away lies a much larger clone, so this may be a sequencing read error. The chain combines TRBV12-5 with TRBJ2-3; D unclear. Germline values: CDR1 LGHNT, CDR2 FRNRAP. Deletions cut 6 bases from V and 2 bases from J, with 12 bases between. There are 14 residues in the CDR3. CDR3: CASGLGTYTDTQYF. Written as DNA, the CDR3 is TGTGCTAGTGGCCTAGGAACTTACACAGATACGCAGTATTTT. Complete variable domain (other parts from reference TRBV12-5 and TRBJ2-3): DARVTQTPRHKVTEMGQEVTMRCQPILGHNTVFWYRQTMMQGLELLAYFRNRAPLDDSGMPKDRFSAEMPDATLATLKIQPSEPRDSAVYFCASGLGTYTDTQYFGPGTRLTVL.

As concerns this clonotype: The junction departs from germline at one end; a sequencing error may be responsible. In DNA, the CDR3 is TGTACCAGCAGCCAAGGCGGGACTAGGGATCTCGGTGCGCAGTATTTT. Translation: CTSSQGGTRDLGAQYF. The J gene is TRBJ2-3, the V gene TRBV11-2; 8 bases are a match to TRBD2. This CDR3 has 16 amino acids. Per germline, CDR1 SGHAT and CDR2 FQNNGV.

This clonotype was found a few times. This rearrangement joins TRBV6-1 to TRBJ2-5; TRBD1 matches at 9 bases. After removal of 7 bases from V and 4 bases from J, the junction contained 10 bases not matched to a gene. CDR1 is MNHNS and CDR2 is SASEGT in the germline V gene. CDR3 length equals 15 residues. The CDR3 nucleotides read TGTGCCAGCACCACAAATACAGGGGGCGGAGAGACCCAGTACTTC. Encoded protein: CASTTNTGGGETQYF.

This clonotype was observed a single time. The V gene is TRBV6-1, the J gene TRBJ2-3, with D perhaps TRBD2 (6 bases). CDR1 is MNHNS, CDR2 SASEGT, per germline. The CDR3 totals 13 residues. The germline V and J ends were trimmed by 10 bases and 8 bases, with 19 bases remaining between them. This CDR3 reads CATDPGARGTQYF. The CDR3 coding sequence is TGTGCCACCGACCCGGGAGCAAGGGGTACGCAGTATTTT.

V usage is TRBV11-2 and J usage is TRBJ2-1; a weak D match, TRBD2 (6 bases). The CDR3 consists of 15 residues. Trimming removed 3 bases from V and 7 bases from J, with 16 bases in between. The germline gives CDR1 SGHAT, CDR2 FQNNGV. The CDR3 sequence is CASSFLGGGRNEQFF. The CDR3 DNA is TGTGCCAGCAGCTTTCTAGGTGGAGGGAGGAATGAGCAGTTCTTC.